The clone carrying this T cell receptor beta chain occurred a few times. Its target is not known. This sample is part of a study of blood T cells in healthy people across ages. General study results and limits: Unsorted PBMCs ruled out conclusive naive versus antigen-experienced comparison. Diversity was estimated from one million T cells, and these estimates were considered underestimates.

Together with a sample-barcoded 5' primer, a J-beta primer mix was included in a second PCR lasting 7 to 11 cycles. TCRdb analysed the 5' RACE reads with MiXCR anew, one entry per CDR3 protein. The data contain around 1.5 million distinct CDR3 sequences, 34% of them singletons. The sequence derives from a woman between 25 and 40 years old in good health. The sequenced material came from blood.

CDR3 DNA: TGTGCCAGCACTTACCAACAGGATGGTACGCAGTATTTT. Its protein is CASTYQQDGTQYF. The V and J genes are TRBV7-8 and TRBJ2-3; D is perhaps TRBD1 (5 bases). Germline V lookup: CDR1 SGHVS, CDR2 FQNEAQ. V was trimmed by 7 bases and J by 8 bases, leaving 16 bases between them. The CDR3 contains 13 residues.